The 17 T cell receptor beta chains below come from one sample, sequenced in a study of cytomegalovirus exposure and HLA in healthy donors. The PCR was carried out with 60 Vbeta primers and 13 Jbeta primers. Using immunoSEQ multiplex PCR, the repertoire was profiled, and TCRdb retains in-frame clones only, with some absent. Of about 82,000 clones listed, roughly 74% are singletons. Sequencing was performed on PBMCs. The receptors derive from a woman between 50 and 59 years old in good health and CMV-seropositive.

This rearrangement joins TRBV14 to TRBJ1-1; 7 bases align to TRBD1. CDR3 length: 15 amino acids. Per germline, CDR1 SGHDN and CDR2 FVKESK. V dropped 4 bases and J dropped 0; count of bases not matched to a gene: 5. The CDR3 spells CASSLRGRLNTEAFF. DNA for the CDR3: TGTGCCAGCAGCCTCAGGGGGAGGTTGAACACTGAAGCTTTCTTT.

J is TRBJ1-1 and V is TRBV28, with D perhaps TRBD1 (6 bases). Trimming cost V 3 bases and J 0 bases, with 8 bases left between them. The CDR3 sequence is 14 residues long. From germline, CDR1 is MDHEN and CDR2 SYDVKM. CDR3 nucleotides: TGTGCCAGCAGTTTGGGGGCATTGAACACTGAAGCTTTCTTT. Its translation is CASSLGALNTEAFF.

This clone appeared a few times. J is TRBJ2-1 and V is TRBV27; 7 bases are a match to TRBD2. Germline CDR1 is MNHEY and CDR2 is SMNVEV (reference sequence). The CDR3 has 15 amino acids. Trimming removed 5 bases from V and 2 bases from J; junction bases left unmatched: 6. As DNA, the CDR3 is TGTGCCAGCAGTCCCCCAGCGGGACCCTACAATGAGCAGTTCTTC. Translated: CASSPPAGPYNEQFF.

This clone was seen only a few times. The gene calls are TRBV7-8 and TRBJ1-5; D is possibly TRBD1 (5 bases). The germline CDR1 and CDR2 sequences are SGHVS and FQNEAQ. The CDR3 spans 13 residues. Trimming took off 5 bases at V and 2 bases at J, with 7 bases between the two ends. The CDR3 loop is CASSRGGNQPQHF. In DNA form, the CDR3 reads TGTGCCAGCAGCCGGGGGGGCAATCAGCCCCAGCATTTT.

This clone was seen a few times. This chain connects TRBV30 to TRBJ2-7, with 13 bases aligning to TRBD2. CDR1 GTSNPN and CDR2 SVGIG come from the germline V gene (reference sequence). The CDR3 extends over 20 amino acids. The V and J ends lost 0 bases and 3 bases, in that order; junction bases with no gene match: 17. Here the CDR3 reads CAWSVREGLAGPFEDYEQYF. CDR3 coding DNA: TGTGCCTGGAGTGTACGAGAGGGACTAGCGGGACCCTTCGAGGACTACGAGCAGTACTTC.

This clone was detected only a few times. This rearrangement joins TRBV5-6 to TRBJ2-3; D remains ambiguous. V lost 4 bases and J lost 7, with 10 bases in between. Germline V gene lookup returns CDR1 SGHDT and CDR2 YYEEEE. The CDR3 has 12 residues. The CDR3 loop reads CASSPDTYTQYF. CDR3 coding DNA: TGTGCCAGCAGCCCTGACACTTATACGCAGTATTTT.

The chain employs TRBV7-8 and TRBJ1-1; 8 positions match TRBD1. The V gene end was trimmed by 4 bases and the J gene end by 1 base; junction bases not matched to a gene: 2. This CDR3 comprises 14 residues. The germline V gene encodes CDR1 SGHVS and CDR2 FQNEAQ. In nucleotides, the CDR3 is TGTGCCAGCAGCTGGGGACAGGCGAACACTGAAGCTTTCTTT. Residues: CASSWGQANTEAFF.

In DNA, the CDR3 is TGTGCCAGTAGTGTAGCCAATAGGGGTGCAGTTGGCTACACCTTC. The encoded protein is CASSVANRGAVGYTF. This chain links TRBV19 with TRBJ1-2, with D possibly TRBD1 on 5 matching bases. Germline loops: CDR1 LNHDA, CDR2 SQIVND (reference sequence). The V end was cut by 5 bases, the J end by 7 bases, with 20 bases between. The CDR3 sequence is 15 residues long. Filled out from reference TRBV19 and TRBJ1-2, the complete variable domain reads DGGITQSPKYLFRKEGQNVTLSCEQNLNHDAMYWYRQDPGQGLRLIYYSQIVNDFQKGDIAEGYSVSREKKESFPLTVTSAQKNPTAFYLCASSVANRGAVGYTFGSGTRLTVV.

This clone was seen a handful of times. As DNA, the CDR3 is TGTGCCAGCTCACGCGGGACAGGGGGAATCGGCAATCAGCCCCAGCATTTT. Translated, it gives CASSRGTGGIGNQPQHF. This sequence joins TRBV18 and TRBJ1-5, with TRBD1 matching 11 bases. The germline gives CDR1 KGHSH, CDR2 LQKENI. V lost 4 bases, J lost 2 bases, and 7 bases stayed unmatched. The CDR3 length is 17 residues.

The chain uses TRBV28 and TRBJ2-4; 7 bases agree with TRBD1. With V trimmed by 4 bases and J by 8 bases, 8 bases remained unmatched. Germline CDR1 is MDHEN and CDR2 is SYDVKM. This CDR3 region has 14 residues. The chain's CDR3 is CASSSQGIRDIQYF. The DNA for the CDR3 is TGTGCCAGCAGTTCACAGGGGATTAGGGACATTCAGTACTTC. Supplemented by reference TRBV28 and TRBJ2-4, the full variable domain reads DVKVTQSSRYLVKRTGEKVFLECVQDMDHENMFWYRQDPGLGLRLIYFSYDVKMKEKGDIPEGYSVSREKKERFSLILESASTNQTSMYLCASSSQGIRDIQYFGAGTRLSVL.

The chain recombines TRBV6-5 with TRBJ2-7, with D perhaps matching TRBD2 (6 bases). CDR3 length equals 13 residues. The germline V and J ends were trimmed by 6 bases and 5 bases, with 14 bases remaining between them. The germline V gene encodes CDR1 MNHEY and CDR2 SVGAGI. The DNA of the CDR3 is TGTGCCAGCAGCCTCGGGAGTTCCCACGAGCAGTACTTC. As protein: CASSLGSSHEQYF.

V is TRBV9 and J is TRBJ1-2; 9 positions agree with TRBD1. V dropped 5 bases and J dropped 0; count of bases not matched to a gene: 8. The CDR3 runs 16 residues. The V gene's germline CDR1 is SGDLS and CDR2 YYNGEE. The CDR3 region is CASRGTGGRTNYGYTF. The DNA for the CDR3 is TGTGCCAGCAGAGGAACAGGGGGCCGAACTAACTATGGCTACACCTTC. Full variable domain (missing parts from reference TRBV9 and TRBJ1-2): DSGVTQTPKHLITATGQRVTLRCSPRSGDLSVYWYQQSLDQGLQFLIQYYNGEERAKGNILERFSAQQFPDLHSELNLSSLELGDSALYFCASRGTGGRTNYGYTFGSGTRLTVV.

The V call is TRBV19, the J call TRBJ2-3; 10 bases fit TRBD2. The CDR3 is made up of 15 amino acids. The V gene's germline CDR1 is LNHDA and CDR2 SQIVND (reference sequence). V lost 3 bases and J lost 2; bases outside the gene matches: 2. For the CDR3, the DNA is TGTGCCAGTAGTATTAGCGGGGGGACCACAGATACGCAGTATTTT. Translated, it gives CASSISGGTTDTQYF.

V gene TRBV27 combines with J gene TRBJ2-7; 10 nucleotides match TRBD2. Germline values: CDR1 MNHEY, CDR2 SMNVEV (reference sequence). CDR3 length: 17 amino acids. V dropped 4 bases and J dropped 7; count of bases not matched to a gene: 16. The CDR3 bases are TGTGCCAGCAGTTCACAGGGCGGGACTAGCGTTTTGGGAGAGCAGTACTTC. Translated, it gives CASSSQGGTSVLGEQYF.

V is TRBV4-1 and J is TRBJ1-4, with TRBD1 matching 8 bases. Germline lookup yields CDR1 MGHRA and CDR2 YSYEKL. The V and J ends lost 4 bases and 0 bases, in that order; junction bases with no gene match: 10. The CDR3 runs 18 residues. CDR3 bases: TGCGCCAGCAGCCTCACCTCAGGGGGCGGTACAACTAATGAAAAACTGTTTTTT. Translating gives CASSLTSGGGTTNEKLFF.

A remark on this clone: At one of its ends the junction is not consistent with the germline gene, which may arise from a read error. This chain links TRBV5-1 with TRBJ1-1; TRBD1 matches at 7 bases. Germline V gene data show CDR1 as SGHRS and CDR2 as YFSETQ. This CDR3 comprises 14 residues. DNA for the CDR3: TGCGCCAGCAGCTGGAGGGGACAGAACTCTGAAGCTTTCTTT. Translation: CASSWRGQNSEAFF.

V usage is TRBV9 and J usage is TRBJ1-4; 7 bases agree with TRBD1. This CDR3 has 16 residues. Looked up from germline, CDR1 is SGDLS and CDR2 is YYNGEE. The J segment lost 3 bases and the V segment lost 0 bases, leaving 5 bases of the junction unmatched. The CDR3 sequence: CASSVEGGFANEKLFF. The CDR3, as DNA: TGTGCCAGCAGCGTAGAAGGGGGCTTCGCTAATGAAAAACTGTTTTTT. Combining the CDR3 with reference TRBV9 and TRBJ1-4 gives the whole variable domain DSGVTQTPKHLITATGQRVTLRCSPRSGDLSVYWYQQSLDQGLQFLIQYYNGEERAKGNILERFSAQQFPDLHSELNLSSLELGDSALYFCASSVEGGFANEKLFFGSGTQLSVL.